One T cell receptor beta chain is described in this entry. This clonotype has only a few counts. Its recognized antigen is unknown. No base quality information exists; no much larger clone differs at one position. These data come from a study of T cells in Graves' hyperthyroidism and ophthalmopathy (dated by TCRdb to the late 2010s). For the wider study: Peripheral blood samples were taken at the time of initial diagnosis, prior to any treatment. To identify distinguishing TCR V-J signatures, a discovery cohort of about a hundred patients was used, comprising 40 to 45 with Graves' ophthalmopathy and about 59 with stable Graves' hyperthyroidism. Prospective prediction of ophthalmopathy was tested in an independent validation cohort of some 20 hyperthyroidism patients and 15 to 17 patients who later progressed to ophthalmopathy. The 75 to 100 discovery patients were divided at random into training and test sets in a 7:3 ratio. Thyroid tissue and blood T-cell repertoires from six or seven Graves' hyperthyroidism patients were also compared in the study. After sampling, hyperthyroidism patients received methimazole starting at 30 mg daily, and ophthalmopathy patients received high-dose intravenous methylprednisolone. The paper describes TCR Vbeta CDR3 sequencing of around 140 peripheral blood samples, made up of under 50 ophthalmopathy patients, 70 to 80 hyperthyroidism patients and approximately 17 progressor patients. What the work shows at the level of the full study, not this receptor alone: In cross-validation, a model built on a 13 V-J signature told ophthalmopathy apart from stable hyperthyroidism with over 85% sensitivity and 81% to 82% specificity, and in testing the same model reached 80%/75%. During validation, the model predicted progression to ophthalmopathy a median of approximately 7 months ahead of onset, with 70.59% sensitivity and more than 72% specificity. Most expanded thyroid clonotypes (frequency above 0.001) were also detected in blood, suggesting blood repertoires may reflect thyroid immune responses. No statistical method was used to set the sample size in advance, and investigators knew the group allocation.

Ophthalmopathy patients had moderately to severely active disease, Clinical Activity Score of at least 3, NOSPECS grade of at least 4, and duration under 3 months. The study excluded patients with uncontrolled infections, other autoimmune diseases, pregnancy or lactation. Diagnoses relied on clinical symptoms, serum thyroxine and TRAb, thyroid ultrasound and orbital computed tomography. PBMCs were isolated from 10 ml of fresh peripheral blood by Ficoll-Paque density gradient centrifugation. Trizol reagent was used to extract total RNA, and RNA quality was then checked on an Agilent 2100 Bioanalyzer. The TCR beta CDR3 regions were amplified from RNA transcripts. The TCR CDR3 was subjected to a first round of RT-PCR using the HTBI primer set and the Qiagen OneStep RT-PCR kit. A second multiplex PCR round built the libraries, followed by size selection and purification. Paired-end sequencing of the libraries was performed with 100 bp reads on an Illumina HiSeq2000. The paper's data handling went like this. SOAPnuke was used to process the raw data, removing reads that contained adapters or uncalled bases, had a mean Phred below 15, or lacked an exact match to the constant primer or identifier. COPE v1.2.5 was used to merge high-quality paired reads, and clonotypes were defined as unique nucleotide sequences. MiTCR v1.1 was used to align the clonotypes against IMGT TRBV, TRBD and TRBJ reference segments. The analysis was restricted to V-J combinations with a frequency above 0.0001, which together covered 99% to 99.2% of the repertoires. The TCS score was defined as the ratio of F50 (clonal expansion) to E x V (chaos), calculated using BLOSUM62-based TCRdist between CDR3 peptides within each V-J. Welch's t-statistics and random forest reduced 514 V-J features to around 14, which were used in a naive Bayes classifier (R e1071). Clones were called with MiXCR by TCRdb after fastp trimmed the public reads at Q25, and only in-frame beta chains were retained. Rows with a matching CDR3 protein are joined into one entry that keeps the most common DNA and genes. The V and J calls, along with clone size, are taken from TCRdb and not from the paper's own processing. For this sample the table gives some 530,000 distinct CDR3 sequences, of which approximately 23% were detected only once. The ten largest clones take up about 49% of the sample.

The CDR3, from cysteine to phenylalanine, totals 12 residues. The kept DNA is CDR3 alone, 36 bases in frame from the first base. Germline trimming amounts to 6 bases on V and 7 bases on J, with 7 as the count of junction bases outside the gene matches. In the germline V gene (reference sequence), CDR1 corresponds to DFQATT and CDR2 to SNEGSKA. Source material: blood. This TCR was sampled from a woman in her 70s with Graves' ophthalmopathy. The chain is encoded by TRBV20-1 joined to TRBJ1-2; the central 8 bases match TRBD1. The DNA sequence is TGCAGTGCCCCGGACAGGGCCGGTGGCTACACCTTC. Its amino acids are CSAPDRAGGYTF.